The source of this T cell receptor beta chain is a study of T cells after yellow fever vaccination. General study results and limits: Most clones from primary vaccination resurfaced after the booster (under 97% CD4, about 91% CD8).

One entry per CDR3 protein, called by TCRdb with MiXCR from the 5' RACE reads. This sample has 230,000 or so distinct CDR3 sequences; approximately 6.8% occur once, and the top ten carry 0.85% to 1.2%. A word on this clonotype: Antigen specificity is unknown.

Germline loops: CDR1 LGHNA, CDR2 YSLEER. V dropped 0 bases and J dropped 7 bases, with 6 bases sitting between them. This CDR3 is 12 amino acids long. The receptor was derived from a man aged 25-45 years who received the YFV17D yellow fever vaccine. Source: CD4+ T cells sorted from PBMCs, taken on the day of the yellow fever booster vaccination. The chain recombines TRBV4-3 with TRBJ2-5; D is ambiguous. The CDR3 loop reads CASSQDFGTQYF. CDR3 DNA sequence: TGCGCCAGCAGCCAAGATTTCGGGACCCAGTACTTC.